This T cell receptor beta chain was sequenced in a study of T-cell reconstitution after alpha-beta-depleted transplantation in children. In this sample, this clonotype turned up many times. Trimming removed 6 bases from V and 10 bases from J, with 19 bases in between. This CDR3 has 15 residues. This sample's TCRbeta library carried unique molecular identifier barcodes. TCRdb fed the PCR reads into MiXCR, producing one record per CDR3 protein. The sample contains 350,000 to 400,000 distinct CDR3 sequences, about an eighth of which appear only once. Sequencing used PBMCs, obtained from the stem cell graft. The rearrangement links TRBV12-3 or TRBV12-4 to TRBJ1-6; TRBD1 is a possible D gene (6 bases). This clonotype was obtained from a human donor who donated a stem cell graft to a child with Fanconi anemia. The CDR3: CASSLDRGGYSPLHF. In DNA form, the CDR3 reads TGTGCCAGCAGCCTTGACAGAGGGGGATACTCACCCCTCCACTTT.